This TCR beta chain was sequenced during a study of blood T cell repertoires in COVID-19. Study overall: Both acute and convalescent COVID-19 samples were obtained from the United States, Italy and Spain. In each case, the material was cDNA or gDNA derived from T cells, B-cell-depleted T cells, or PBMCs.

As processed by the authors: Cell counts per sample came from amplifying reference gene primers. Assay: immunoSEQ multiplex PCR; the TCRdb copy retains only in-frame clones and omits some. D and trimming were read from the DNA, whereas the V and J calls and clone size are those reported in that table. The data contain roughly 35,000 clones, over 90% of them singletons. This clone was detected once. CDR3 size: 13 residues. With 4 bases clipped from V and 9 bases from J, the junction kept 4 bases outside the gene matches. Sequencing was done on a sample of peripheral blood. This receptor was obtained from a human donor in a cohort sampled during active COVID-19. The chain carries TRBV12-3 or TRBV12-4 and TRBJ2-1; 9 bases match TRBD2. CDR3 nucleotides: TGTGCCAGCAGTTCGGGACTAGCAGGTGAGCAGTTCTTC. It yields the protein CASSSGLAGEQFF.